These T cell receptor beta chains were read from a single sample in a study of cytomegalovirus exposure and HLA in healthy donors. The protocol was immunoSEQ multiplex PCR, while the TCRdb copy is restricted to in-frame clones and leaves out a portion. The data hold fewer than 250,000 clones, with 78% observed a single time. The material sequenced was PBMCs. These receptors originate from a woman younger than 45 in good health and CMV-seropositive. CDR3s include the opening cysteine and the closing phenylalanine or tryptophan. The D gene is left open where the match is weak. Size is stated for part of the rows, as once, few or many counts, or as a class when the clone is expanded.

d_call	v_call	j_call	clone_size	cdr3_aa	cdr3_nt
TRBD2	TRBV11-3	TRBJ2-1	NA	CASRGGTSGYEQFF	TGTGCCAGCAGGGGCGGGACTAGCGGGTATGAGCAGTTCTTC
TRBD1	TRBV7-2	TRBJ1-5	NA	CASSLRGQSIGNQPQHF	TGTGCCAGCAGCTTAAGGGGGCAGAGTATAGGCAATCAGCCCCAGCATTTT
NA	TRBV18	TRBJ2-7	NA	CASSPALPEISEQYF	TGTGCCAGCTCACCGGCTCTTCCGGAGATCTCCGAGCAGTACTTC
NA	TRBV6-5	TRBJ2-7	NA	CASSTPGTPYEQYF	TGTGCCAGCAGTACCCCCGGGACACCCTACGAGCAGTACTTC
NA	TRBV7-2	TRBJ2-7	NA	CASSLFPPGEQYF	TGTGCCAGCAGCTTATTCCCCCCCGGCGAGCAGTACTTC
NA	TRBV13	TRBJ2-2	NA	CASSLATGELFF	TGTGCCAGCAGCTTGGCCACCGGGGAGCTGTTTTTT
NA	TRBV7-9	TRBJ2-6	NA	CASSLDISGANVLTF	TGTGCCAGCAGCTTAGATATCTCTGGGGCCAACGTCCTGACTTTC
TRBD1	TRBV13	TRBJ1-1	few	CASSTTDRAGAEAFF	TGTGCCAGCAGCACCACCGACAGGGCCGGGGCTGAAGCTTTCTTT
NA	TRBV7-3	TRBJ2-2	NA	CASSLWGGRSAGELFF	TGTGCCAGCAGCTTATGGGGGGGGCGTAGCGCCGGGGAGCTGTTTTTT
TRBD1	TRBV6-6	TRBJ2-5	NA	CASRRPGQDQETQYF	TGTGCCAGCAGGCGACCGGGACAGGACCAAGAGACCCAGTACTTC
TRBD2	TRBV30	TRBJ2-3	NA	CAWSVRRLAGGHTDTQYF	TGTGCCTGGAGTGTACGGAGACTAGCGGGAGGACACACAGATACGCAGTATTTT
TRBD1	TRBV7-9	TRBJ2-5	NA	CASSPTMGQGWETQYF	TGTGCCAGCAGCCCAACGATGGGACAGGGTTGGGAGACCCAGTACTTC
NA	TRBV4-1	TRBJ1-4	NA	CASSSQSWGGPEEKLFF	TGCGCCAGCAGTTCTCAATCGTGGGGGGGGCCTGAGGAAAAACTGTTTTTT
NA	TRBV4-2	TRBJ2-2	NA	CASSPGTSDTGELFF	TGTGCCAGCAGCCCCGGGACATCCGACACCGGGGAGCTGTTTTTT
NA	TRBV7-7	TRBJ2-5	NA	CASSPISRDGTQYF	TGTGCTAGCAGTCCGATTTCGAGAGATGGGACCCAGTACTTC
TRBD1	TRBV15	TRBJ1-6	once	CATSRGELTGGNSPLHF	TGTGCCACCAGCAGGGGGGAGTTAACAGGGGGCAATTCACCCCTCCACTTT
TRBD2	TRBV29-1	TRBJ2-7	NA	CSVGLAGDYEQYF	TGCAGCGTTGGGCTAGCGGGAGACTACGAGCAGTACTTC
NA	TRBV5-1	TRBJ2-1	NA	CASSPADAYNEQFF	TGCGCCAGCAGCCCCGCGGATGCGTACAATGAGCAGTTCTTC
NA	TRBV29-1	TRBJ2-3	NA	CSVRETDTQYF	TGCAGCGTTCGAGAGACAGATACGCAGTATTTT
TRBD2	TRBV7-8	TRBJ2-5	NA	CASSLSLSGGEFRSRETQYF	TGTGCCAGCAGCCTCAGCCTTAGCGGGGGGGAATTCAGGTCGCGAGAGACCCAGTACTTC
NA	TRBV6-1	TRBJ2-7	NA	CASSEGQIEQYF	TGTGCCAGCAGTGAAGGTCAGATAGAGCAGTACTTC
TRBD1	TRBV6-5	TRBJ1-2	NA	CASSYSGTGAGYTF	TGTGCCAGCAGTTATAGTGGGACAGGGGCCGGCTACACCTTC
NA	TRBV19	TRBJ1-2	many	CASSTTAFYGYTF	TGTGCCAGTAGTACGACAGCGTTCTATGGCTACACCTTC
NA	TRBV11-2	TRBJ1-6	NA	CASSLTKQGSYNSPLHF	TGTGCCAGCAGCTTAACAAAACAGGGCTCCTATAATTCACCCCTCCACTTT
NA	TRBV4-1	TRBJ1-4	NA	CASSQGSGGIDEKLFF	TGCGCCAGCAGCCAAGGGTCGGGGGGCATTGATGAAAAACTGTTTTTT
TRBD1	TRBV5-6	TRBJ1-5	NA	CASSWTGNQPQHF	TGTGCCAGCAGTTGGACAGGGAATCAGCCCCAGCATTTT
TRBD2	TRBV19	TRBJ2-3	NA	CASSSWEGWPSLGTDTQYF	TGTGCCAGTAGTAGTTGGGAGGGGTGGCCGTCCTTAGGCACAGATACGCAGTATTTT
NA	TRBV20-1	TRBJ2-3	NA	CSASGLDTQYF	TGCAGTGCCTCAGGGTTAGATACGCAGTATTTT
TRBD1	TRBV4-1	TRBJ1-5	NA	CASSQDEGAVQPQHF	TGCGCCAGCAGCCAAGATGAGGGGGCCGTTCAGCCCCAGCATTTT